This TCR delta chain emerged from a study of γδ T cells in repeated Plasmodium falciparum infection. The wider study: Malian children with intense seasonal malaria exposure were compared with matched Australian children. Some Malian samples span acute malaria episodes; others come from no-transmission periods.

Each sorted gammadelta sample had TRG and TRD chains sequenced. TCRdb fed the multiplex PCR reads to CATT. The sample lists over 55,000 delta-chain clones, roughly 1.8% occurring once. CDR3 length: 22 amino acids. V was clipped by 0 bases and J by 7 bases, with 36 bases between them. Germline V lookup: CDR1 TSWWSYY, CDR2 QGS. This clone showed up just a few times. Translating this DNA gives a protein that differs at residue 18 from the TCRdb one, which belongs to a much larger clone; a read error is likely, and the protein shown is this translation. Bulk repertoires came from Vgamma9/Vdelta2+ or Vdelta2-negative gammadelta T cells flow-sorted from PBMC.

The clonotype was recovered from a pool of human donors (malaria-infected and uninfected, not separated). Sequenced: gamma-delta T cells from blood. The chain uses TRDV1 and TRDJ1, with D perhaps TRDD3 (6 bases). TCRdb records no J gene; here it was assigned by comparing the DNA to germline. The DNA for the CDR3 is TGTGCTCTTGGGGAACTTACCGTAGTTGACTGGGACCGAGACCACGGGGGGGTTAAACTCATCTTT. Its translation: CALGELTVVDWDRDHGGVKLIF.